The 5 T cell receptor beta chains given below trace back to one sample, sequenced in a study of cytomegalovirus exposure and HLA in healthy donors. Primers: 60 Vbeta forward and 13 Jbeta reverse. Profiling relied on immunoSEQ multiplex PCR, and the TCRdb table lists in-frame clones only, not all of them. The top ten hold 9.7% of the sample, which has approximately 150,000 clones, about 80% seen once. The sequencing input was PBMCs. All receptors derive from a young man in good health and CMV-seropositive.

The chain links TRBV15 to TRBJ2-1; TRBD2 agrees at 7 bases. The CDR3 extends over 17 amino acids. Trimming at V came to 4 bases and at J to 1 base, leaving 10 bases not matched to a gene. Germline V gene lookup returns CDR1 LNHNV and CDR2 YYDKDF (reference sequence). CDR3 DNA: TGTGCCACCAGCACCAAAAGCGGGACCCTTTCCTACAATGAGCAGTTCTTC. The encoded protein is CATSTKSGTLSYNEQFF.

This chain joins TRBV7-9 and TRBJ1-1; D remains unclear. V was clipped by 2 bases and J by 5 bases, with 15 bases between them. Germline V lookup: CDR1 SEHNR, CDR2 FQNEAQ (reference sequence). The CDR3 length is 15 residues. This CDR3 reads CASSLPGPGRTEAFF. The CDR3 region has the DNA TGTGCCAGCAGCTTACCCGGGCCGGGAAGGACTGAAGCTTTCTTT.

The chain is built from TRBV6-6 and TRBJ2-1; TRBD1 agrees at 9 bases. V was clipped by 4 bases and J by 10 bases; unmatched bases: 11. In germline, CDR1 is MNHNY, CDR2 SVGAGI (reference sequence). The CDR3 extends over 15 amino acids. The DNA for the CDR3 is TGTGCCAGCAGTTCCGGGACAGGGCTCTATAGGGAGCAGTTCTTC. It translates to CASSSGTGLYREQFF.

This clone showed up just a few times. The chain carries TRBV4-3 and TRBJ2-1, with 9 bases fitting TRBD2. V lost 1 base, J lost 9 bases, and 10 bases stayed unmatched. This CDR3 has 16 residues. Looked up from germline, CDR1 is LGHNA and CDR2 is YSLEER. The DNA of the CDR3 is TGCGCCAGCAGCCAAGGATTCCTAGCGGGGAATACTGAGCAGTTCTTC. Its translation: CASSQGFLAGNTEQFF.

The rearrangement uses TRBV27 and TRBJ2-1; TRBD2 aligns across 13 bases. V was pared by 2 bases and J by 7 bases, with 11 bases of the junction left unmatched. This CDR3 is built from 18 residues. Germline V CDR1 and CDR2: MNHEY, SMNVEV (reference sequence). The CDR3 sequence: CASSLILAGGQFRNEQFF. CDR3 DNA sequence: TGTGCCAGCAGTTTAATACTAGCGGGAGGGCAATTTCGAAATGAGCAGTTCTTC.